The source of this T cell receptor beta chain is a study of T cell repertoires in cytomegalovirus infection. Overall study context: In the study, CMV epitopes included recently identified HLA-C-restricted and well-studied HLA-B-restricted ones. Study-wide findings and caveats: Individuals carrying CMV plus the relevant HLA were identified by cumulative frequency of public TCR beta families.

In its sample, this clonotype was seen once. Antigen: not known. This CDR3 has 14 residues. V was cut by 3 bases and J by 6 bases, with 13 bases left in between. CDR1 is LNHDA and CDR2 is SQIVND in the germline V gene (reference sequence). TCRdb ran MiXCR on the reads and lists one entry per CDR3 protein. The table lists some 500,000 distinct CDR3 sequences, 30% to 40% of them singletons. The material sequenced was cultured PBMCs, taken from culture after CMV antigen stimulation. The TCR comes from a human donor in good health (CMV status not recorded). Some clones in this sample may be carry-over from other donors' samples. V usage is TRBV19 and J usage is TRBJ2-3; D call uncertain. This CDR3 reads CASSMSRIQDTQYF. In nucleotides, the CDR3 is TGTGCCAGTAGTATGAGTAGGATTCAGGATACGCAGTATTTT. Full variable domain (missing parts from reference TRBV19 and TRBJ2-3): DGGITQSPKYLFRKEGQNVTLSCEQNLNHDAMYWYRQDPGQGLRLIYYSQIVNDFQKGDIAEGYSVSREKKESFPLTVTSAQKNPTAFYLCASSMSRIQDTQYFGPGTRLTVL.